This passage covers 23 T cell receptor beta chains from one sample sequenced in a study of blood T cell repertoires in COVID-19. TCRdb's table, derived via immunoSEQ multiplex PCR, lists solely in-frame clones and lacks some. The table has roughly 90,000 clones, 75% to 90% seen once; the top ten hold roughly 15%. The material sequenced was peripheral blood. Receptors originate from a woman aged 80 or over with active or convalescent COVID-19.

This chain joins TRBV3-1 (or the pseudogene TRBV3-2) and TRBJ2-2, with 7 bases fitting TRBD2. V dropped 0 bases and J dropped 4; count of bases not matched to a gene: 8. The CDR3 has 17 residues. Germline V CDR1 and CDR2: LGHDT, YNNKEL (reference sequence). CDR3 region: CASSQDFGGRATGELFF. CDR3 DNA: TGTGCCAGCAGCCAAGACTTCGGGGGGAGAGCCACCGGGGAGCTGTTTTTT.

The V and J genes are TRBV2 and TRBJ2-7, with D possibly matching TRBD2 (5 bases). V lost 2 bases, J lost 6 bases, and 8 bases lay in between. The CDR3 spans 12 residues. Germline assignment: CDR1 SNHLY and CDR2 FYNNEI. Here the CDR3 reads CASSERGREQYF. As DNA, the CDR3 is TGTGCCAGCAGTGAAAGAGGGCGCGAGCAGTACTTC.

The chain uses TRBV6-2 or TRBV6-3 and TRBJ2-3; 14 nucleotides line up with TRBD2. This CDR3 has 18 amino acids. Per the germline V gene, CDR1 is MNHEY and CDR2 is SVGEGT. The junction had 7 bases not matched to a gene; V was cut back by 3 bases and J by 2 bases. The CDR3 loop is CASSYRLAGGSTTDTQYF. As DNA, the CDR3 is TGTGCCAGCAGTTATAGACTAGCGGGGGGGTCCACCACAGATACGCAGTATTTT.

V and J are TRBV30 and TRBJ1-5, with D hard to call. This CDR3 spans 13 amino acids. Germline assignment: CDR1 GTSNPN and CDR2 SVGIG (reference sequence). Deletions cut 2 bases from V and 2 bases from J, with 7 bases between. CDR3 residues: CAWSFGGNQPQHF. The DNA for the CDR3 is TGTGCCTGGAGTTTCGGGGGCAATCAGCCCCAGCATTTT.

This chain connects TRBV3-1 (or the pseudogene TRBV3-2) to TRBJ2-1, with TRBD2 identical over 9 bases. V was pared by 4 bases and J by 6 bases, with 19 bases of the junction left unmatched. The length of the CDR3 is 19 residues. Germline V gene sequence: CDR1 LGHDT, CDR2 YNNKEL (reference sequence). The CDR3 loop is CASSPLGGRALPSRNEQFF. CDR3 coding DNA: TGTGCCAGCAGCCCGCTAGGCGGGAGGGCCCTACCCTCCCGCAATGAGCAGTTCTTC.

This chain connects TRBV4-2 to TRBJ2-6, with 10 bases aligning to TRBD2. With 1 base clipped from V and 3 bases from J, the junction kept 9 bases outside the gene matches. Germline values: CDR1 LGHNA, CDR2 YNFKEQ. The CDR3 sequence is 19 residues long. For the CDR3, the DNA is TGTGCCAGCAGCCAAGCGGTGGGACTAGCGTCCCTTGGGGCCAACGTCCTGACTTTC. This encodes CASSQAVGLASLGANVLTF.

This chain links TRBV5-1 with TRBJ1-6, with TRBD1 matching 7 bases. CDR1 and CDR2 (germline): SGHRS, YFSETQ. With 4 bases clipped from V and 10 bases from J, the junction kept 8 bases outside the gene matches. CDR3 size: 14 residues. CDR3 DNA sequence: TGCGCCAGCAGCACGACAGGGAGAGGCTCACCCCTCCACTTT. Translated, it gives CASSTTGRGSPLHF. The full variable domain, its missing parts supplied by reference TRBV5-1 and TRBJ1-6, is KAGVTQTPRYLIKTRGQQVTLSCSPISGHRSVSWYQQTPGQGLQFLFEYFSETQRNKGNFPGRFSGRQFSNSRSEMNVSTLELGDSALYLCASSTTGRGSPLHFGNGTRLTVT.

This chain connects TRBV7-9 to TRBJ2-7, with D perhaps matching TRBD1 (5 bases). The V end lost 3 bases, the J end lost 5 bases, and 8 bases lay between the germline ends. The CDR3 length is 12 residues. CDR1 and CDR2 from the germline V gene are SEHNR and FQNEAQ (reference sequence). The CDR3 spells CASSFRRDEQYF. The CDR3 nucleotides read TGTGCCAGCAGCTTCCGCAGGGACGAGCAGTACTTC.

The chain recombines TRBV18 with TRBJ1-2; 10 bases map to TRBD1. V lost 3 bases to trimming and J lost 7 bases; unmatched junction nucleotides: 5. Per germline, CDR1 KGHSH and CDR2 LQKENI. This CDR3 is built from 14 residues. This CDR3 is CASSPGQGFGGYTF. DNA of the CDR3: TGTGCCAGCTCACCGGGACAGGGGTTCGGTGGCTACACCTTC.

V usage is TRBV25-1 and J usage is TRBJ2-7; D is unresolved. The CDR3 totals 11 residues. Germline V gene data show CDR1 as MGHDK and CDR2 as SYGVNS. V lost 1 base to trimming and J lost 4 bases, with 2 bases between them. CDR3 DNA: TGTGCCAGCAGTGAATCGTACGAGCAGTACTTC. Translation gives CASSESYEQYF.

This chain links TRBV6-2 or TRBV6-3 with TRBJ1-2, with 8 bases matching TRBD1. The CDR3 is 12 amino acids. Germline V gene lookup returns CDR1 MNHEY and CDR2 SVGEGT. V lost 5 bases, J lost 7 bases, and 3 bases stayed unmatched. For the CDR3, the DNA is TGTGCCAGCAGTGGACAGGGTCTTGGCTACACCTTC. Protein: CASSGQGLGYTF.

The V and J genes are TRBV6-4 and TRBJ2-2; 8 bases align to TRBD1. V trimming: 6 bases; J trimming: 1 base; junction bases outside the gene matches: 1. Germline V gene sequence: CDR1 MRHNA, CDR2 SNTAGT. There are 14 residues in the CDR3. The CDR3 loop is CASRGTGNTGELFF. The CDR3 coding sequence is TGTGCCAGCAGGGGGACAGGGAACACCGGGGAGCTGTTTTTT.

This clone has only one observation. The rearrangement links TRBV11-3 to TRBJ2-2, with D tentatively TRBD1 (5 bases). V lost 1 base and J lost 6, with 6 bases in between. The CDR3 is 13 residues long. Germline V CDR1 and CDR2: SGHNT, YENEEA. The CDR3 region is CASSLVGAGELFF. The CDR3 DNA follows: TGTGCCAGCAGCTTAGTAGGGGCCGGGGAGCTGTTTTTT.

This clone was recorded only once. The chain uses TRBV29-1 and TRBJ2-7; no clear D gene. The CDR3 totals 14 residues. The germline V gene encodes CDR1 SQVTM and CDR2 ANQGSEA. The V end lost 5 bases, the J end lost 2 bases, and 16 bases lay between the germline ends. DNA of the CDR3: TGCAGCGTTATAAGCAGCGTACTAACCTACGAGCAGTACTTC. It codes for CSVISSVLTYEQYF.

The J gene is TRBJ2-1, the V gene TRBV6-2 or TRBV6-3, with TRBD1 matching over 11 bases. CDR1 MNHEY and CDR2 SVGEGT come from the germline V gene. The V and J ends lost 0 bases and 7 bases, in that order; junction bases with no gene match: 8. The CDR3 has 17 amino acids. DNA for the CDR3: TGTGCCAGCAGTTACTCCCAGGACAGGGGGCGGGAAAATGAGCAGTTCTTC. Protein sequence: CASSYSQDRGRENEQFF.

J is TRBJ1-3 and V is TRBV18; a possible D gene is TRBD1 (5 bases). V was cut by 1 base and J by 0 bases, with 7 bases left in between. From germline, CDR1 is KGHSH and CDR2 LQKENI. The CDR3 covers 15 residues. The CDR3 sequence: CASSPRQGSGNTIYF. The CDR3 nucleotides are TGTGCCAGCTCACCACGCCAGGGCTCTGGAAACACCATATATTTT. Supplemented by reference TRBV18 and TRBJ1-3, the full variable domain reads NAGVMQNPRHLVRRRGQEARLRCSPMKGHSHVYWYRQLPEEGLKFMVYLQKENIIDESGMPKERFSAEFPKEGPSILRIQQVVRGDSAAYFCASSPRQGSGNTIYFGEGSWLTVV.

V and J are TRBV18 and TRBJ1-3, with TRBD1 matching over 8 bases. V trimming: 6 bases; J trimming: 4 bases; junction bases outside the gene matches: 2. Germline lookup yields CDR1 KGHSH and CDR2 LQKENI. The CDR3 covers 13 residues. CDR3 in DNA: TGTGCCAGCTCCGACAGGGGCGGAAACACCATATATTTT. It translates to CASSDRGGNTIYF.

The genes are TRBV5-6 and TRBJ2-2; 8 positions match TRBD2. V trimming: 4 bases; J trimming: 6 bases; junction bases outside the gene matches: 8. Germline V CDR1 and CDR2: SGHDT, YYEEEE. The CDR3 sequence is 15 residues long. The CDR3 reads CASSLKKREPGELFF. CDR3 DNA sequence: TGTGCCAGCAGCCTGAAGAAGCGGGAGCCCGGGGAGCTGTTTTTT.

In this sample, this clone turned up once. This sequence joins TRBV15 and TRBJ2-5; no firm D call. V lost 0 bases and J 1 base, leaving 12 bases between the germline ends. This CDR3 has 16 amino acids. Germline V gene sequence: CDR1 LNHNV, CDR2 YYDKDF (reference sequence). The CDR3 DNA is TGTGCCACCAGCAGAGATATGGCTAGTCCCCAAGAGACCCAGTACTTC. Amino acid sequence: CATSRDMASPQETQYF.

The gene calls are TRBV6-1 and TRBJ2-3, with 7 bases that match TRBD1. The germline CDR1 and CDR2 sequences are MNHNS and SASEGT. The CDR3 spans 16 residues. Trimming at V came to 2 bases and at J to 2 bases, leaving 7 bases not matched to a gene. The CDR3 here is CASSEKGQLITDTQYF. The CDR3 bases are TGTGCCAGCAGTGAAAAGGGACAGTTGATCACAGATACGCAGTATTTT.

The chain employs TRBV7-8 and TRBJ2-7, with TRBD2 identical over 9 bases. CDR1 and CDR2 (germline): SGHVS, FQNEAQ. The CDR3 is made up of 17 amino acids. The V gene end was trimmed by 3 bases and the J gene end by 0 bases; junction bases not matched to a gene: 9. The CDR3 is CASSFPRGGRGSYEQYF. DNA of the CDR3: TGTGCCAGCAGCTTTCCCAGGGGCGGGAGGGGCTCCTACGAGCAGTACTTC. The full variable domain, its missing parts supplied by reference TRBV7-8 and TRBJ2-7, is GAGVSQSPRYKVAKRGQDVALRCDPISGHVSLFWYQQALGQGPEFLTYFQNEAQLDKSGLPSDRFFAERPEGSVSTLKIQRTQQEDSAVYLCASSFPRGGRGSYEQYFGPGTRLTVT.

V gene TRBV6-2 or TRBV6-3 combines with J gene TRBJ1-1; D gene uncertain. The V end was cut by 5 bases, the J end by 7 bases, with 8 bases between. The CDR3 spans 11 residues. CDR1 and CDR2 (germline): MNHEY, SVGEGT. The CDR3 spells CASSAINEAFF. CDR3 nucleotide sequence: TGTGCCAGCAGTGCGATAAATGAAGCTTTCTTT.

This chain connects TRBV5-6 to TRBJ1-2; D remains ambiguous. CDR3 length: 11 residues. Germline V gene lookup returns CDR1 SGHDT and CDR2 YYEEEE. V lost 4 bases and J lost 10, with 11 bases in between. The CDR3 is CASSMQEPYTF. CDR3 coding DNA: TGTGCCAGCAGCATGCAGGAACCCTACACCTTC.